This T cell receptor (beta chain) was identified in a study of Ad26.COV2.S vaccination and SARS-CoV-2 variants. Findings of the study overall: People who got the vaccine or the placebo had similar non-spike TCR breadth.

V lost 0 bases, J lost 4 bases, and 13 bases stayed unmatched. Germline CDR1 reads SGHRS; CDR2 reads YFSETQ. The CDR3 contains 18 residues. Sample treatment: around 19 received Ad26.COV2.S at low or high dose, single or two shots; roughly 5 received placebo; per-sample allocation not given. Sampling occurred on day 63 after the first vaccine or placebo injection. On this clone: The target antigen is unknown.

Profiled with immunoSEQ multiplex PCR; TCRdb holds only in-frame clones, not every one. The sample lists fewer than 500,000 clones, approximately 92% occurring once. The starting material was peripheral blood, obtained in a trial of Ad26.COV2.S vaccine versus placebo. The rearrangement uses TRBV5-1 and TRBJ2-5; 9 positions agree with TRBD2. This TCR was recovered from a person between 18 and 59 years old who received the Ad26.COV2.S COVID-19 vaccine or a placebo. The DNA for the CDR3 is TGCGCCAGCAGCTTGGGAGGCGCGATAGCGGGAGTTGGAGAGACCCAGTACTTC. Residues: CASSLGGAIAGVGETQYF. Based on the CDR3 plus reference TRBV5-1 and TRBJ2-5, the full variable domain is KAGVTQTPRYLIKTRGQQVTLSCSPISGHRSVSWYQQTPGQGLQFLFEYFSETQRNKGNFPGRFSGRQFSNSRSEMNVSTLELGDSALYLCASSLGGAIAGVGETQYFGPGTRLLVL.